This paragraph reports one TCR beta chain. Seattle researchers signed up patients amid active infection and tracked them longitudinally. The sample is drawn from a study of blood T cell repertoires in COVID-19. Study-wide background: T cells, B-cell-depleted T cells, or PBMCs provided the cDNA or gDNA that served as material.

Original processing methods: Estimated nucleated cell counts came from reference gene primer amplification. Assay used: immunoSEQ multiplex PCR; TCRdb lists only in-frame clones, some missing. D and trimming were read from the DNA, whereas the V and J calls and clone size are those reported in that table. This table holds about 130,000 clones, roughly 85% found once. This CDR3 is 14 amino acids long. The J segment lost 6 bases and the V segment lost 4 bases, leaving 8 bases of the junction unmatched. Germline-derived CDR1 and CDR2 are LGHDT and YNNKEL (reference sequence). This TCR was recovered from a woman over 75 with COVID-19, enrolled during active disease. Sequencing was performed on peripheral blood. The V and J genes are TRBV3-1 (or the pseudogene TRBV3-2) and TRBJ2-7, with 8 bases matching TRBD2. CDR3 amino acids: CASSRVGSGTEQYF. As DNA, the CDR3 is TGTGCCAGCAGCCGAGTGGGTAGCGGGACCGAGCAGTACTTC.